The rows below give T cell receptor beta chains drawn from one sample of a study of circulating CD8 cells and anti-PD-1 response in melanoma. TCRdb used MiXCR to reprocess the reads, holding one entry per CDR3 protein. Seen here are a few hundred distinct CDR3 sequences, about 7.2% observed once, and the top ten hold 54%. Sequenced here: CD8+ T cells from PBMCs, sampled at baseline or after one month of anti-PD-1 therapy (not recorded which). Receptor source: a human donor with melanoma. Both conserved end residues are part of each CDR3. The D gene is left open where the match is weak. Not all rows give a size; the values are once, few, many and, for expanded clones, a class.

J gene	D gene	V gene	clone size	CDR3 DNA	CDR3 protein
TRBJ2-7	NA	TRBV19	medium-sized	TGTGCCAGTAGTATTAACAGGGCAGACGAGCAGTACTTC	CASSINRADEQYF
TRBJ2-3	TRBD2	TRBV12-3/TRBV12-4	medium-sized	TGTGCCAGCAGTCCGGGGGGAGCAGATACGCAGTATTTT	CASSPGGADTQYF
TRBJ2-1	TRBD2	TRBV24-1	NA	TGTGCCACCAGTGACCAGACTAGCGATGAGCAGTTCTTC	CATSDQTSDEQFF
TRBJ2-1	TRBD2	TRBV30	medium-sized	TGTGCCTGGACGGGACTAGCGGGCTACAATGAGCAGTTCTTC	CAWTGLAGYNEQFF
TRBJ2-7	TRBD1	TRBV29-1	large	TGCAGCGCCGGGACAGGTACCTACGAGCAGTACTTC	CSAGTGTYEQYF
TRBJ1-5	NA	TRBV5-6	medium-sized	TGTGCCAGCAGCTTGGCCGGAGAGCCCCCGGCTGTAAGCAATCAGCCCCAGCATTTT	CASSLAGEPPAVSNQPQHF
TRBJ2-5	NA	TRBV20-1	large	TGCAGTGCTCGGGGTCGGGCAGTCGAGACCCAGTACTTC	CSARGRAVETQYF
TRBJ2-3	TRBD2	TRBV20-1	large	TGCAGTGCCGACCTACCGGGACTAGAGCGTACAGATACGCAGTATTTT	CSADLPGLERTDTQYF
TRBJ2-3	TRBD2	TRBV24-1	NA	TGTGCCACCAGTGCTAGCGGGGGCCCCCCTACGCAGTATTTC	CATSASGGPPTQYF
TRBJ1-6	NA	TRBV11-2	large	TGTGCCAGCAGCTTATTGCGCGGGAAATCACCCCTCCACTTT	CASSLLRGKSPLHF
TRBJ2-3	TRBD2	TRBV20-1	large	TGCAGTGCGCTACTTAGCGGGAGGAGCCTTAGCACAGATACGCAGTATTTT	CSALLSGRSLSTDTQYF
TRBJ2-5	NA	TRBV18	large	TGTGCCAGCTCCCGGGACAGAGGAGGGGAGACCCAGTACTTC	CASSRDRGGETQYF
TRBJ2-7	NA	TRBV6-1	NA	TGTGCCAGCATCCCCCTCGGGGGGCACTCCTACGAGCGGTACTTC	CASIPLGGHSYERYF
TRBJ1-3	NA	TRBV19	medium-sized	TGTGCCCACCGGGGAGCAGGGGAAACGACTGGAAACACCATATATTTT	CAHRGAGETTGNTIYF
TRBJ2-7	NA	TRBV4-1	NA	TGCGCCAGCAGCCAAGGATCACAGGATGCATACGAGCAGTACTTC	CASSQGSQDAYEQYF
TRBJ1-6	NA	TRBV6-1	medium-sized	TGTGCCAGCAGCCTACAGTATTCACCCCTCCACTTT	CASSLQYSPLHF
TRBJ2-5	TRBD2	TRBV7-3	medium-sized	TGTGCCAGCAGCTCCCCCGGGGGGGGGCTAGAGACCCAGTACTTC	CASSSPGGGLETQYF
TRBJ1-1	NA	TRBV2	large	TGTGCCAGCACCCGATCGACTGAAATGAACACTGAAGCTTTCTTT	CASTRSTEMNTEAFF
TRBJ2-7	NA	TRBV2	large	TGTGCCAGCAGTGAAGGGGGTAACGAGCAGTACTTC	CASSEGGNEQYF
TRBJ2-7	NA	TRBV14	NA	TGTGCCAGCAGCCTGCTGGATAAGAAAATAGCCTACGAGCAGTACTTC	CASSLLDKKIAYEQYF
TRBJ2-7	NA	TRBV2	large	TGTGCCAGCAGTGAAAATCCGGGCCTATCCTACGAGCAGTACTTC	CASSENPGLSYEQYF
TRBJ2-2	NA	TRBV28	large	TGTGCCAGCAGTTTCCTTGGCAGGCCTGGCACCGGGGAGCTGTTTTTT	CASSFLGRPGTGELFF
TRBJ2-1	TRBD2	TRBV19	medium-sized	TGTGCCAGTGGGGAGGGGATGGGTAATGAGCAGTTCTTC	CASGEGMGNEQFF
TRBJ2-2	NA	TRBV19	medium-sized	TGTGCCAGTAGTATAGATTGGCCTTACATGGGGAACACCGGGGAGCTGTTTTTT	CASSIDWPYMGNTGELFF
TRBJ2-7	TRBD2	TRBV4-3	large	TGCGCCAGCAGCCAAACAAGCGGGGCAATCTACGAGCAGTACTTC	CASSQTSGAIYEQYF
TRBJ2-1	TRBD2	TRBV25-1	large	TGTGCCAGCAGTGAGGTAGCGGGGGGCCCCCGTTCGGATGAGCAGTTCTTC	CASSEVAGGPRSDEQFF
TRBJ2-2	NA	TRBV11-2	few	TGTGCCAGCAGCTTAATGAGGAACACCGGGGAGCTGTTTTTT	CASSLMRNTGELFF
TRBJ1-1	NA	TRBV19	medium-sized	TGTGCCAGTAAGATCAGGGAGCCTGAAGCTTTCTTT	CASKIREPEAFF
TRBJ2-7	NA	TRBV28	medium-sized	TGTGCCATCGGTCGGGGCCTTTCCTACGAGCAGTACTTC	CAIGRGLSYEQYF
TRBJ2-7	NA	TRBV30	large	TGTGCCTGGAGCACAGGGTACGGCCAAAAGTACGAGCAGTACTTC	CAWSTGYGQKYEQYF
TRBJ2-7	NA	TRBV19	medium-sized	TGTGCCAGTAGTATAGATCCCGGGACACCGTTCTACGAGCAGTACTTC	CASSIDPGTPFYEQYF
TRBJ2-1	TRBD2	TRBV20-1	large	TGCAGTGCTAGGCTAGCGGCTCCCTACAATGAGCAGTTCTTC	CSARLAAPYNEQFF
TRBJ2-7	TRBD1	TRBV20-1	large	TGCAGTGCTGGGTCGGACAGGGTGATGGACGAGCAGTACTTC	CSAGSDRVMDEQYF
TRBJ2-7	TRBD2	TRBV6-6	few	TGTGCCAGCAGTTACGGTTCTAGCGGCTACGAGCAGTACTTC	CASSYGSSGYEQYF